A single sample gave rise to the 26 T cell receptor beta chains below, sequenced in a study of blood T cell repertoires in COVID-19. Repertoires were generated with immunoSEQ multiplex PCR, while TCRdb's copy carries only in-frame clones and drops some. The sample yields roughly 200,000 clones, 83% seen once. The specimen was PBMCs or T cells enriched from blood (not recorded which). All receptors come from a woman aged 45 to 65 who had been exposed to COVID-19.

This chain uses TRBV5-5 with TRBJ1-4, with TRBD1 matching over 9 bases. This CDR3 is built from 13 residues. Germline CDR1 is SGHKS and CDR2 is YYEKEE (reference sequence). V was clipped by 10 bases and J by 6 bases; unmatched bases: 7. CDR3 protein: CAGSQGAHEKLFF. CDR3 nucleotide sequence: TGTGCCGGTTCACAGGGGGCCCATGAAAAACTGTTTTTT.

The rearrangement links TRBV7-8 to TRBJ1-5; D gene unclear. Germline V CDR1 and CDR2: SGHVS, FQNEAQ. The length of the CDR3 is 15 residues. V was cut by 3 bases and J by 0 bases, with 9 bases left in between. The CDR3 reads CASSLVDTSNQPQHF. The CDR3 DNA follows: TGTGCCAGCAGCTTGGTTGACACTAGCAATCAGCCCCAGCATTTT. The full variable domain, completed using reference TRBV7-8 and TRBJ1-5, is GAGVSQSPRYKVAKRGQDVALRCDPISGHVSLFWYQQALGQGPEFLTYFQNEAQLDKSGLPSDRFFAERPEGSVSTLKIQRTQQEDSAVYLCASSLVDTSNQPQHFGDGTRLSIL.

As concerns this clone: One junction end disagrees with the germline gene, perhaps due to a read error. V is TRBV6-5 and J is TRBJ1-5; TRBD1 matches 9 bases. Germline-derived CDR1 and CDR2 are MNHEY and SVGAGI. This CDR3 is built from 15 residues. The CDR3 protein is CAGSRTGDSNQPQHF. CDR3 sequence (DNA): TGTGCCGGCAGTAGGACAGGGGATAGCAATCAGCCCCAGCATTTT.

This clone has a single count. The chain employs TRBV6-5 and TRBJ1-2; D not certain. The CDR3 is 15 amino acids. CDR1 is MNHEY and CDR2 is SVGAGI in the germline V gene. The ends were cut back, 0 bases at V and 0 bases at J, with 8 bases in the middle. The chain's CDR3 is CASSYSVTANYGYTF. The CDR3 DNA reads as TGTGCCAGCAGTTACTCGGTCACGGCTAACTATGGCTACACCTTC.

The gene calls are TRBV6-4 and TRBJ1-2; TRBD1 might be the D (6 bases). Trimming cost V 3 bases and J 0 bases, with 11 bases left between them. CDR3 length: 15 residues. Germline CDR1 MRHNA, CDR2 SNTAGT. The CDR3 spells CASSEGQGANYGYTF. In nucleotides, the CDR3 is TGTGCCAGCAGTGAGGGACAAGGAGCTAACTATGGCTACACCTTC.

This clone has more than one count but fewer than ten. J is TRBJ1-4 and V is TRBV19; tentative D call: TRBD1 (6 bases). V lost 5 bases to trimming and J lost 0 bases, with 13 bases between them. The CDR3 has 16 amino acids. The germline V gene has CDR1 LNHDA and CDR2 SQIVND (reference sequence). CDR3 coding DNA: TGTGCCAGTAGTCGGGACAATTTGGCAACTAATGAAAAACTGTTTTTT. Residues: CASSRDNLATNEKLFF.

This clone occurred once. The chain joins TRBV6-5 to TRBJ1-2, with D uncertain. The CDR3 is 14 residues long. Trimming cost V 6 bases and J 6 bases, with 17 bases left between them. Germline CDR1 is MNHEY and CDR2 is SVGAGI. In nucleotides, the CDR3 is TGTGCCAGCAGGCCCCGGGGAGGCTCGGATGGCTACACCTTC. This encodes CASRPRGGSDGYTF.

V is TRBV19 and J is TRBJ2-1, with a weak D call TRBD2 (6 bases). Trimming removed 1 base from V and 9 bases from J, with 7 bases in between. The germline CDR1 and CDR2 sequences are LNHDA and SQIVND (reference sequence). CDR3 length equals 12 residues. The CDR3 DNA reads as TGTGCCAGTAGTATAGGGGGAGGTGAGCAGTTCTTC. It is translated as CASSIGGGEQFF.

Notes on this clone: Distinct nucleotide sequences in the sample also encode this CDR3. The chain carries TRBV6-1 and TRBJ1-1, with D unclear. The germline CDR1 and CDR2 sequences are MNHNS and SASEGT. The CDR3 length is 14 residues. V was cut by 1 base and J by 1 base, with 7 bases left in between. The DNA for the CDR3 is TGTGCCAGCAGTGAAGGCCGACAGAACACTGAAGCTTTCTTT. Its translation: CASSEGRQNTEAFF.

V is TRBV9 and J is TRBJ2-3; weak D call: TRBD2 (6 bases). Germline CDR1 SGDLS, CDR2 YYNGEE. The CDR3 consists of 15 residues. V lost 3 bases to trimming and J lost 0 bases, with 11 bases between them. The CDR3 DNA follows: TGTGCCAGCAGCGCCCGGACTATGAGCACAGATACGCAGTATTTT. It yields the protein CASSARTMSTDTQYF.

The V call is TRBV30, the J call TRBJ1-1, with 7 bases identical to TRBD1. Germline CDR1 is GTSNPN and CDR2 is SVGIG (reference sequence). The CDR3 totals 13 residues. J lost 4 bases, V lost 1 base, and 3 bases had no gene match. DNA of the CDR3: TGTGCCTGGAGTGCGAGGGGGCTCACTGAAGCTTTCTTT. Translation: CAWSARGLTEAFF.

This clone came up once. V and J are TRBV28 and TRBJ2-5; TRBD2 matches at 12 bases. CDR3 length equals 15 residues. The V and J ends lost 4 bases and 5 bases, in that order; junction bases with no gene match: 5. Germline V gene data show CDR1 as MDHEN and CDR2 as SYDVKM. This chain's CDR3 is CASSSSGGAVETQYF. Written as DNA, the CDR3 is TGTGCCAGCAGTTCTAGCGGGGGGGCCGTTGAGACCCAGTACTTC.

This chain links TRBV10-1 with TRBJ2-1, with 13 nucleotides matching TRBD2. The junction had 1 base not matched to a gene; V was cut back by 4 bases and J by 1 base. Germline CDR1 WNHNN, CDR2 SYGVQD (reference sequence). CDR3 length equals 16 residues. The CDR3 region has the DNA TGCGCCAGCAGTGCGGGACTAGCGGGATCCTACAATGAGCAGTTCTTC. Its translation is CASSAGLAGSYNEQFF.

The gene calls are TRBV5-1 and TRBJ1-4; D possibly corresponds to TRBD1 (6 bases). The V end lost 0 bases, the J end lost 4 bases, and 10 bases lay between the germline ends. The CDR3 totals 15 residues. Germline lookup yields CDR1 SGHRS and CDR2 YFSETQ. The CDR3 spells CASSLATGRNEKLFF. In DNA form, the CDR3 reads TGCGCCAGCAGCTTGGCCACAGGGCGTAATGAAAAACTGTTTTTT.

The chain couples TRBV18 to TRBJ2-1; D perhaps matches TRBD1 (6 bases). This CDR3 contains 15 residues. The germline gives CDR1 KGHSH, CDR2 LQKENI. The V gene lost 3 bases and the J gene lost 0 bases, with 9 bases spanning the gap. The CDR3 loop is CASSPEQGSYNEQFF. The CDR3 nucleotides read TGTGCCAGCTCACCTGAACAGGGCTCCTACAATGAGCAGTTCTTC.

A few counts support this clone. The gene calls are TRBV5-1 and TRBJ1-5, with D uncertain. Trimming took off 4 bases at V and 5 bases at J, with 19 bases between the two ends. CDR1 is SGHRS, CDR2 YFSETQ, per germline. This CDR3 has 16 residues. CDR3 amino acids: CASSPMGTFPHQPQHF. The DNA of the CDR3 is TGCGCCAGCAGCCCGATGGGCACCTTTCCCCATCAGCCCCAGCATTTT.

This chain joins TRBV9 and TRBJ1-1; TRBD1 agrees at 7 bases. Trimming cost V 4 bases and J 1 base; bases outside gene matches: 7. CDR3 length: 15 residues. Germline assignment: CDR1 SGDLS and CDR2 YYNGEE. For the CDR3, the DNA is TGTGCCAGCAGCCTCACCGGGACAGAGAACACTGAAGCTTTCTTT. Amino acid sequence: CASSLTGTENTEAFF.

This chain uses TRBV11-3 with TRBJ2-3; D is unresolved. The CDR3 has 13 amino acids. Trimming took off 5 bases at V and 2 bases at J, with 8 bases between the two ends. CDR1 is SGHNT, CDR2 YENEEA, per germline. CDR3 amino acids: CASSQTVTDTQYF. The CDR3 DNA sequence: TGTGCCAGCAGCCAAACAGTCACAGATACGCAGTATTTT.

The V call is TRBV21-1, the J call TRBJ1-2. TRBV21-1 is tagged as a pseudogene. CDR3 length: 10 residues. CDR3 in DNA: TGTGCCAGCACCTCGCGGAGTAGCTCCTTC. Translated: CASTSRSSSF.

The chain couples TRBV19 to TRBJ1-2; unclear D gene. The germline V and J ends were trimmed by 3 bases and 2 bases, with 7 bases remaining between them. Germline V gives CDR1 LNHDA, CDR2 SQIVND (reference sequence). The CDR3 is 13 amino acids. CDR3 DNA: TGTGCCAGTAGTATCCCGGGGAACTATGGCTACACCTTC. Translating gives CASSIPGNYGYTF.

The chain combines TRBV2 with TRBJ1-1; the D is unclear. Per germline, CDR1 SNHLY and CDR2 FYNNEI. Trimming removed 2 bases at V and 5 bases at J, with 21 bases between. The CDR3 sequence is 17 residues long. The CDR3 spells CASSERDVGIVRTEAFF. CDR3 in DNA: TGTGCCAGCAGTGAACGTGATGTCGGAATCGTCAGGACTGAAGCTTTCTTT.

The chain couples TRBV25-1 to TRBJ2-2, with 9 nucleotides matching TRBD1. J was trimmed by 9 bases and V by 8 bases; bases with no gene match: 10. CDR3 length: 14 residues. CDR1 and CDR2 from the germline V gene are MGHDK and SYGVNS. In DNA, the CDR3 is TGTGCCAGCGGGGGGACAGGGAGGTTTAGGGAGCTGTTTTTT. Residues: CASGGTGRFRELFF. Based on the CDR3 plus reference TRBV25-1 and TRBJ2-2, the full variable domain is EADIYQTPRYLVIGTGKKITLECSQTMGHDKMYWYQQDPGMELHLIHYSYGVNSTEKGDLSSESTVSRIRTEHFPLTLESARPSHTSQYLCASGGTGRFRELFFGEGSRLTVL.

The V call is TRBV5-8, the J call TRBJ1-1, with D maybe TRBD1 (6 bases). This CDR3 has 13 amino acids. Germline V CDR1 and CDR2: SGHTS, YDEGEE. V was trimmed by 6 bases and J by 3 bases, leaving 12 bases between them. CDR3 bases: TGTGCCAGCACGGGGAGGGGGTACACTGAAGCTTTCTTT. Its translation: CASTGRGYTEAFF.

This chain joins TRBV2 and TRBJ1-2; D is possibly TRBD1 (6 bases). Per the germline V gene, CDR1 is SNHLY and CDR2 is FYNNEI. Trimming took 10 bases from V and 5 from J, leaving 20 bases between them. This CDR3 is 14 amino acids long. The CDR3 nucleotides read TGTGCCACCCAAGGGGGAGACACGAGATATGGCTACACCTTC. Protein: CATQGGDTRYGYTF.

This clone was picked up a small number of times. V and J are TRBV9 and TRBJ2-1; 12 nucleotides align to TRBD2. The CDR3 loop spans 15 amino acids. Trimming took 4 bases from V and 5 from J; bases not matched to a gene: 4. In germline, CDR1 is SGDLS, CDR2 YYNGEE. DNA for the CDR3: TGTGCCAGCAGCTCGCTAGCGGGGGGGAACAATGAGCAGTTCTTC. Protein sequence: CASSSLAGGNNEQFF. The variable domain in full, with the rest retrieved from reference TRBV9 and TRBJ2-1, is DSGVTQTPKHLITATGQRVTLRCSPRSGDLSVYWYQQSLDQGLQFLIQYYNGEERAKGNILERFSAQQFPDLHSELNLSSLELGDSALYFCASSSLAGGNNEQFFGPGTRLTVL.

The chain has TRBV4-2 and TRBJ1-2, with D tentatively TRBD1 (5 bases). V was cut by 0 bases and J by 9 bases, with 14 bases left in between. Germline CDR1 and CDR2: LGHNA and YNFKEQ. The CDR3 has 14 residues. The CDR3 loop is CASSQEGQGRSYTF. CDR3 coding DNA: TGTGCCAGCAGCCAAGAGGGGCAAGGGAGGAGCTACACCTTC.